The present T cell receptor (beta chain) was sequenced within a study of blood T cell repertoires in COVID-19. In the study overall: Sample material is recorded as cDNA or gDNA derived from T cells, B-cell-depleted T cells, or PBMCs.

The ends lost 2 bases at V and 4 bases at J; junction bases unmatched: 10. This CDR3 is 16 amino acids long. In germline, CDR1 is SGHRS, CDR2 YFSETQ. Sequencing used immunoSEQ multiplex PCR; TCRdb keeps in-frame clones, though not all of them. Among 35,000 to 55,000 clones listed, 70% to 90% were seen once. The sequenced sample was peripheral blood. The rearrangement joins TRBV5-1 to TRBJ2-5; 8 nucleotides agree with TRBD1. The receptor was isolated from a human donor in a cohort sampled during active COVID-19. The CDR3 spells CASSFTGTGTGETQYF. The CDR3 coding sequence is TGCGCCAGCAGCTTCACCGGGACAGGCACGGGAGAGACCCAGTACTTC. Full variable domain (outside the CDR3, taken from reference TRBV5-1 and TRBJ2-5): KAGVTQTPRYLIKTRGQQVTLSCSPISGHRSVSWYQQTPGQGLQFLFEYFSETQRNKGNFPGRFSGRQFSNSRSEMNVSTLELGDSALYLCASSFTGTGTGETQYFGPGTRLLVL.